The sequence of this T cell receptor beta chain was determined in a study of blood T cell repertoires in COVID-19 (dated by TCRdb to about 2020). Background on the whole study: The collaborator samples originated in the United States, Italy and Spain and spanned the acute and convalescent phases of COVID-19. The prospective study material was composed of cDNA or gDNA derived from T cells, B-cell-depleted T cells, or PBMCs. Subjects who had been exposed to COVID-19, were actively infected with it, or had recovered from it provided the deeply sampled blood TCRbeta repertoires that made up the dataset. A freely available public database, intended as a resource for researchers studying the immune response to SARS-CoV-2, is where the repertoires were released. Samples came from the ongoing ImmuneRACE study (first 160 participants) plus 1,254 subjects from 6 global collaborators. The sample metadata nearly always contained a de-identified subject ID, COVID-19 status, age in years and sex. HLA class I and class II types, where available, came from metadata supplied by the sample provider rather than from assay-based typing.

Based on the germline V gene, the CDR1 and CDR2 sequences are MNHEY and SVGAGI. Unmatched junction bases come to 4, with V trimmed by 0 bases and J by 4 bases. The CDR3 sequence holds 16 residues, the cysteine and phenylalanine included. CDR3 DNA is the only sequence kept; it has 48 bases, read in frame from the first base. The immunoSEQ Assay, a bias-controlled multiplex PCR, was used to amplify TCRbeta CDR3 regions from genomic DNA. In the authors' own workflow: Within the assay, amplification of reference gene primers was used to estimate how many nucleated cells each sample contained. To quantify the absolute abundance of each unique TCRbeta CDR3 rearrangement, sequence reads were collapsed and filtered. For each sample, productive Simpson clonality was calculated as the square root of Simpson's diversity index over productive rearrangements. Sourced from immuneACCESS, this table was stored by TCRdb with only in-frame sequences that have V and J called. A share of the clones is absent; for the studies checked, an unresolved V gene accounts for under half, and the remainder has no known explanation. That table is the source of V, J and clone size, and D and trimming were worked out from the DNA. This sample is represented by 100,000 to 120,000 clones; 60% to 80% of them were singletons. The top ten constitute more than 15% of the sample.

Regarding this clone: The antigen it recognizes is unknown. Base qualities are missing; no much larger clone stands one base away.

Each collaborating institution followed its own protocols to collect whole blood in K2EDTA tubes. Collaborator samples were shipped for TCRbeta analysis as frozen whole blood, isolated PBMCs, or DNA extracted from either sample type. What the research found in general, with its limitations: The amount of clinical and demographic metadata varied by source and participant and was provided uncurated.

Sequenced: peripheral blood. The clonotype was recovered from a woman of 80 years or more with active or convalescent COVID-19. The chain is assembled from TRBV6-5 and TRBJ2-7; 12 bases in the middle match TRBD1. The DNA sequence reads TGTGCCAGCAGTTACTCGGGGACAGGGGGCTGGTACGAGCAGTACTTC. The resulting protein is CASSYSGTGGWYEQYF.